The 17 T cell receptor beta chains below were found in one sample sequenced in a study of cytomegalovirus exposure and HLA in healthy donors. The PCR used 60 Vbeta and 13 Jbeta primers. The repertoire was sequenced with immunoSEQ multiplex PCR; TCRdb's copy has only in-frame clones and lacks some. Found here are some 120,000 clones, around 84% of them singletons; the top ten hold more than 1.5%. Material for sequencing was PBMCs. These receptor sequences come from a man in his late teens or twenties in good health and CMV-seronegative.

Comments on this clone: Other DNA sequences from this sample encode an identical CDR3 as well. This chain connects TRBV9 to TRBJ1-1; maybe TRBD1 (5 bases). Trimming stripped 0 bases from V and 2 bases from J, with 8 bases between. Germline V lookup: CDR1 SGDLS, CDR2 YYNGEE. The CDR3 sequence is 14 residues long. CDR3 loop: CASSVADSNTEAFF. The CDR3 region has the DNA TGTGCCAGCAGCGTAGCCGACAGCAACACTGAAGCTTTCTTT.

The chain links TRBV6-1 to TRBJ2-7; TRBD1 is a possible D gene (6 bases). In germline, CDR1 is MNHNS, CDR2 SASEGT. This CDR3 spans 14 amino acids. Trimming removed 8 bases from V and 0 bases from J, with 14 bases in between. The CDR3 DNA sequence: TGTGCCAGCTTGAGGACAGCAAGCTCCTACGAGCAGTACTTC. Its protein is CASLRTASSYEQYF.

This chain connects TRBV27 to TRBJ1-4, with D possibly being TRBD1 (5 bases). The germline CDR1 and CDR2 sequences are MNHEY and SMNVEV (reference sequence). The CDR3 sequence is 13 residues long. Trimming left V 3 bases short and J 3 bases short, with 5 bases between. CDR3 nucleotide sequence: TGTGCCAGCAGTTTGGGGCCTAATGAAAAACTGTTTTTT. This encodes CASSLGPNEKLFF. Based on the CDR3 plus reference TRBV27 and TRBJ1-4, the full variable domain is EAQVTQNPRYLITVTGKKLTVTCSQNMNHEYMSWYRQDPGLGLRQIYYSMNVEVTDKGDVPEGYKVSRKEKRNFPLILESPSPNQTSLYFCASSLGPNEKLFFGSGTQLSVL.

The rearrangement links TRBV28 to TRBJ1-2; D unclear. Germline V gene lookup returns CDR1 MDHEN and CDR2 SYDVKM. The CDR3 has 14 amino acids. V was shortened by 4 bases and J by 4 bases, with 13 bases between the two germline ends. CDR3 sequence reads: CASSSAGVPYGYTF. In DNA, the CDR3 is TGTGCCAGCAGTTCTGCCGGGGTTCCCTATGGCTACACCTTC.

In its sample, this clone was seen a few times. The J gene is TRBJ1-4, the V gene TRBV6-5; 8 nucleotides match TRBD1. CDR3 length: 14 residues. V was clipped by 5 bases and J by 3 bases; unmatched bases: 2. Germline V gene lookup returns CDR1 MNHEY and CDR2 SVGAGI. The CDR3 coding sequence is TGTGCCAGCAGTCGACAGGGGTCTAATGAAAAACTGTTTTTT. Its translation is CASSRQGSNEKLFF.

The CDR3, as DNA: TGCGCCAGCAGCCAGCTATACCATCAGCCCCAGCATTTT. It yields the protein CASSQLYHQPQHF. The chain couples TRBV4-1 to TRBJ1-5; no firm D call. Germline V gives CDR1 MGHRA, CDR2 YSYEKL. This CDR3 is 13 amino acids long. V gave up 3 bases and J gave up 5 bases, with 8 bases separating them.

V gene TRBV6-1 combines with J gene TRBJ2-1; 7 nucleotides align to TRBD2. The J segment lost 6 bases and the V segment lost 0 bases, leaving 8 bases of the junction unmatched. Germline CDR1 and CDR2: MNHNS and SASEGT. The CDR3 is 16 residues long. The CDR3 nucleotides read TGTGCCAGCAGTGAAGCATTAGCGGGTTTCGGCAATGAGCAGTTCTTC. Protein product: CASSEALAGFGNEQFF.

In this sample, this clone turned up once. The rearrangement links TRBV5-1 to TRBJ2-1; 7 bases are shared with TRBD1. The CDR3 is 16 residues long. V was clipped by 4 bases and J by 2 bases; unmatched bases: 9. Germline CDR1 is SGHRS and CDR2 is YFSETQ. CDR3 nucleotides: TGCGCCAGCAGCGTCCGAACGACAGGGACCTACAATGAGCAGTTCTTC. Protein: CASSVRTTGTYNEQFF.

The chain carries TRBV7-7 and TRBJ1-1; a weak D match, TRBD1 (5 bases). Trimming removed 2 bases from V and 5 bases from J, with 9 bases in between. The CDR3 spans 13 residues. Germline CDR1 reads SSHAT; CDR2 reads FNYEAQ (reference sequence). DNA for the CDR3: TGTGCCAGCAGCTTATTCAAGGGGACTGAAGCTTTCTTT. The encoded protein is CASSLFKGTEAFF.

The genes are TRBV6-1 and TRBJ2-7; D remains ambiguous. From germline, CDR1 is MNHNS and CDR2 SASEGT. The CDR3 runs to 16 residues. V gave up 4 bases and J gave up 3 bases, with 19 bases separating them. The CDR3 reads CASSANDPTDNYEQYF. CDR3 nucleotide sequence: TGTGCCAGCAGTGCCAATGACCCTACAGATAACTACGAGCAGTACTTC.

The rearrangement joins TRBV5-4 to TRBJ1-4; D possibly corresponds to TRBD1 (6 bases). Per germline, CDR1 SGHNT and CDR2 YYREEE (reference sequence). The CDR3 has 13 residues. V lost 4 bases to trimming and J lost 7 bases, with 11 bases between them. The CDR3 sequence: CASSPQGGEKLFF. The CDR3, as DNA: TGTGCCAGCAGCCCACAGGGTGGTGAAAAACTGTTTTTT. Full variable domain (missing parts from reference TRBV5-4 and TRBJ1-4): ETGVTQSPTHLIKTRGQQVTLRCSSQSGHNTVSWYQQALGQGPQFIFQYYREEENGRGNFPPRFSGLQFPNYSSELNVNALELDDSALYLCASSPQGGEKLFFGSGTQLSVL.

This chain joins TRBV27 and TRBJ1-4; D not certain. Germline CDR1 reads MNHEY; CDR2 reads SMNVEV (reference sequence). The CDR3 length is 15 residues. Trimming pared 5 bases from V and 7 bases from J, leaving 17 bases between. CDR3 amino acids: CASSPQGREGEKLFF. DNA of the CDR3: TGTGCCAGCAGTCCCCAAGGGAGGGAGGGTGAAAAACTGTTTTTT.

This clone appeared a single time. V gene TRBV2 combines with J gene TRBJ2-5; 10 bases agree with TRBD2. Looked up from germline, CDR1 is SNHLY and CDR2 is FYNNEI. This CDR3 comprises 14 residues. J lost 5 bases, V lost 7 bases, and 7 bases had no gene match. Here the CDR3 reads CASTVGLAKETQYF. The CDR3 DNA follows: TGTGCCAGCACTGTGGGACTAGCGAAGGAGACCCAGTACTTC.

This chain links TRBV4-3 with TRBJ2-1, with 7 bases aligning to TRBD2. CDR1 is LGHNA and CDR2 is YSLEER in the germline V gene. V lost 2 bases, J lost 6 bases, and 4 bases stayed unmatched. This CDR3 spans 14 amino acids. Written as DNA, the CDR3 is TGCGCCAGCAGCCAAACATGGGGGGGCAATGAGCAGTTCTTC. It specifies CASSQTWGGNEQFF.

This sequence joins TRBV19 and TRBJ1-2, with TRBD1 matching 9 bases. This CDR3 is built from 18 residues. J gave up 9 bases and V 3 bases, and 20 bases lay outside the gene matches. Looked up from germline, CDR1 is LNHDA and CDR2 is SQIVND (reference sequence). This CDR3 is CASSILRGPGQGTMSYTF. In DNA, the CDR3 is TGTGCCAGTAGTATCCTAAGGGGACCGGGACAGGGCACCATGAGCTACACCTTC.

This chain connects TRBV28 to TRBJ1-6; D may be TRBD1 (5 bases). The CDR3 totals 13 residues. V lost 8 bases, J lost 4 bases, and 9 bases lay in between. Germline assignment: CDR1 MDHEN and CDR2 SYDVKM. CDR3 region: CASGQGYNSPLHF. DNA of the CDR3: TGTGCCAGCGGGCAGGGATATAATTCACCCCTCCACTTT.

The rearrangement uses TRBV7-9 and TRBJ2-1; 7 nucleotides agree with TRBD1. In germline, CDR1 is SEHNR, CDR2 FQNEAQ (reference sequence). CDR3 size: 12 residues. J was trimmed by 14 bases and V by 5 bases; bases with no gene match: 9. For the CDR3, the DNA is TGTGCCAGCAGCCCAGGGACAGTTAGTAAGTTCTTC. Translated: CASSPGTVSKFF. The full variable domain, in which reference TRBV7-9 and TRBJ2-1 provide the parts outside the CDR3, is DTGVSQNPRHKITKRGQNVTFRCDPISEHNRLYWYRQTLGQGPEFLTYFQNEAQLEKSRLLSDRFSAERPKGSFSTLEIQRTEQGDSAMYLCASSPGTVSKFFGPGTRLTVL.